This entry lists 3 T cell receptor beta chains sequenced from one sample in a study of T cell responses to AZD1222 COVID-19 vaccine. Profiling relied on immunoSEQ multiplex PCR, and the TCRdb table lists in-frame clones only, not all of them. The table shows some 180,000 clones, with just under 95% occurring only once. Sequenced material: peripheral blood, taken 28 days after the second dose of the MenACWY control vaccine. Source of these receptors: an adult who received the MenACWY meningococcal vaccine as a control.

J is TRBJ1-1 and V is TRBV19, with unresolved D. Germline V CDR1 and CDR2: LNHDA, SQIVND (reference sequence). CDR3 length: 14 amino acids. Trimming pared 5 bases from V and 5 bases from J, leaving 15 bases between. CDR3 coding DNA: TGTGCCAGTAGTCCAGTCCCGTTACGAACTGAAGCTTTCTTT. Amino acid sequence: CASSPVPLRTEAFF.

The chain couples TRBV5-5 to TRBJ2-7; D is tentatively TRBD1 or TRBD2 (5 bases each). V was cut by 6 bases and J by 5 bases, with 15 bases left in between. The CDR3 has 13 residues. Germline values: CDR1 SGHKS, CDR2 YYEKEE (reference sequence). Written as DNA, the CDR3 is TGTGCCAGCATGGGGGTTAGAAACAACGAGCAGTACTTC. This gives the protein CASMGVRNNEQYF.

The rearrangement joins TRBV6-2 or TRBV6-3 to TRBJ1-5, with no clear D. The V end was cut by 0 bases, the J end by 0 bases, with 6 bases between. Germline V gives CDR1 MNHEY, CDR2 SVGEGT. This CDR3 is 15 amino acids long. The CDR3 region is CASSYSTYSNQPQHF. The DNA for the CDR3 is TGTGCCAGCAGTTACTCAACCTATAGCAATCAGCCCCAGCATTTT.